This TCR beta chain appears in the sequencing data of a study of T cells in Graves' hyperthyroidism and ophthalmopathy. Study results and limitations: Most thyroid clonotypes expanded above 0.001 appeared in blood too.

RNA transcripts provided the source from which TCR beta CDR3 regions were amplified. TCR CDR3 regions were first amplified by RT-PCR with HTBI primers. TCRdb processed the multiplex PCR reads anew with MiXCR; each CDR3 protein has one entry. In the table there are some 510,000 distinct CDR3 sequences, around 42% of which are singletons. Absent ophthalmopathy progression within 18 months defined stable Graves' hyperthyroidism. This clonotype appeared a few times. What it binds is unknown. One junction end disagrees with the germline gene, perhaps due to a read error. The sequenced material came from peripheral blood or thyroid tissue (not recorded which). This TCR came from a woman in her late teens or twenties with Graves' hyperthyroidism.

The DNA for the CDR3 is TGCGCCAGCAGCCAATCTCGCGGAACCTACGAGCAGTACTTC. It is translated as CASSQSRGTYEQYF. The rearrangement links TRBV7-6 to TRBJ2-7; unclear D gene. The CDR3 is made up of 14 amino acids. Germline V CDR1 and CDR2: SGHVS, FNYEAQ.